Described below is a single T cell receptor (beta chain) sequence and its context. The target antigen is unknown. The sample belongs to a study of T cell repertoires in cytomegalovirus infection. The overall study: CMV epitopes, recently identified HLA-C-restricted and well-studied HLA-B-restricted, were used.

TCRdb ran MiXCR on the reads and lists one entry per CDR3 protein. The data contain approximately 280,000 distinct CDR3 sequences, approximately 22% of them singletons. This CDR3 is built from 12 residues. Germline V lookup: CDR1 MNHNY, CDR2 SVGAGI (reference sequence). The V gene lost 8 bases and the J gene lost 8 bases, with 12 bases spanning the gap. Sequencing was performed on cultured PBMCs, taken from culture after CMV antigen stimulation. The gene calls are TRBV6-6 and TRBJ1-4; no clear D gene. This receptor was identified in a human donor in good health (CMV status not recorded). Some clones in this sample may be carry-over from other donors' samples. CDR3 sequence reads: CASSMGEEKLFF. CDR3 coding DNA: TGTGCCAGCTCCATGGGAGAGGAAAAACTGTTTTTT.